This TCR beta chain was captured by sequencing in a study of beta chain features in type 1 diabetes. Expressed TCRB transcripts got sequenced, as all isolated RNA was reverse transcribed. Libraries were prepared by immunoSEQ multiplex PCR; TCRdb keeps only in-frame clonotypes and omits some of them. The data contain roughly 150,000 clones, 7.5% to 10% of them singletons. This clonotype originated in a man aged 18 to 35 in good health. Sequenced: central memory CD4+ T cells from blood.

CDR3: CASSFTGGVLVEQYF. CDR3 DNA: TGTGCCAGCAGTTTTACAGGGGGGGTTCTCGTAGAGCAGTACTTC. The chain is built from TRBV28 and TRBJ2-7; perhaps TRBD1 as D (8 bases). V shed 3 bases and J shed 7 bases, with 19 bases lying between them. This CDR3 has 15 amino acids. CDR1 is MDHEN, CDR2 SYDVKM, per germline.